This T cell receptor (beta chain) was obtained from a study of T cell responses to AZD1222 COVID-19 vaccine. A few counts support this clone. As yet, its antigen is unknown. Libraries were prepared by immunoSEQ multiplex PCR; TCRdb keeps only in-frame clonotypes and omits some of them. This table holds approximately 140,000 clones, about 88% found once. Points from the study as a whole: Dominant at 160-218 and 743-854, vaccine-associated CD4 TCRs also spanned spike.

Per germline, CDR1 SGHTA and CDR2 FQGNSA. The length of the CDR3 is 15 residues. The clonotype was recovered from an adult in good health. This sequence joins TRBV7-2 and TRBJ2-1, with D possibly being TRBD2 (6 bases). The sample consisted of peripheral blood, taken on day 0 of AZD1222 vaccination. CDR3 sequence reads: CATQGGSFFYNEQFF. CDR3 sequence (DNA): TGTGCTACTCAGGGAGGATCTTTCTTTTACAATGAGCAGTTCTTC.